This is a list of T cell receptor beta chains from one sample in a study of cytomegalovirus exposure and HLA in healthy donors. Profiled with immunoSEQ multiplex PCR; TCRdb holds only in-frame clones, not every one. Seen here are about 94,000 clones, more than 65% observed once, and the top ten hold about 9.4%. The sequenced sample was PBMCs. Receptors were obtained from a human donor in good health. The CDR3 runs from the conserved cysteine through the conserved F or W. Each record gives: V gene, CDR3 protein.

TRBV14 | CASSQDRRDSGSDEQFF
TRBV27 | CASSFRGGQPQHF
TRBV6-1 | CASRHAGGGNTIYF
TRBV4-1 | CASSQAGTGTNTIYF
TRBV29-1 | CSAAGEGTYEQYF
TRBV7-3 | CASSPWTSGGYGELFF
TRBV18 | CASSPPKPQGKRYGYTF
TRBV7-3 | CASSPGQANTEAFF
TRBV5-1 | CASSPGLAGAGEFF
TRBV19 | CASSPSLSYEQYF
TRBV4-3 | CASSPRWRGTTDTQYF
TRBV27 | CASSPLGGAVNQPQHF
TRBV23-1 | CASSQYSGGASTDTQYF
TRBV7-3 | CASSPGQTRRGSEQFF
TRBV19 | CASSIVAQGTTEAFF
TRBV7-8 | CASSLAGGHYEQYF
TRBV30 | CAWSGTGVNTEAFF
TRBV7-2 | CASSVRDRDSPLHF
TRBV6-1 | CASSERGSGANVLTF
TRBV19 | CASSSGSFVNTEAFF
TRBV7-2 | CASSPDPTGARTGELFF
TRBV5-1 | CASSQRTSGQTQYF
TRBV5-6 | CASWGTGNEQFF
TRBV7-3 | CASSLKGLAGGTDTQYF
TRBV18 | CASSTTQGLGQPQHF
TRBV2 | CASSAGLAIAKNIQYF
TRBV6-1 | CASSDYRGFGSGANVLTF
TRBV9 | CASSVSARPPYEQYF
TRBV30 | CAWAGQGATNEKLFF
TRBV5-6 | CASSLGDPGGKLFF
TRBV6-5 | CASSFLSGTSYNEQFF